This TCR beta chain was sequenced for a study of OX40 agonist ivuxolimab in advanced cancers. Background on the whole study: Ivuxolimab, which targeted the costimulatory receptor OX40 (CD134), was an agonistic, fully human IgG2 monoclonal antibody. The paper covers the monotherapy dose-escalation part of the phase I ivuxolimab trial, which included N ≈ 50 patients. Prior anti-PD-1, anti-PD-L1 or anti-CTLA-4 therapy was permitted, and checkpoint inhibitors had been received by less than 45% of dose-escalation patients. Intravenous ivuxolimab was administered to patients every 2 weeks at six dose levels: 0.01, 0.1, 0.3, 1.5, 3 and 10 mg/kg. Of the approximately 50 patients in dose escalation, around 20 had hepatocellular carcinoma, roughly 15 had melanoma, 9 had renal cell carcinoma and 9 had head and neck cancer. A male proportion of around 81% and a mean age of 60 years, ranging from 23 to 79, were recorded for the dose-escalation cohort. Three dose-escalation patients achieved partial responses, one with hepatocellular carcinoma and two with cutaneous melanoma. Peripheral TCRbeta sequencing aimed to test whether ivuxolimab altered TCR sequence diversity and caused clonal T-cell expansion.

Genomic DNA was isolated from the sorted cells so that the TCRbeta CDR3 region could be sequenced. TCRbeta CDR3 regions were sequenced using the immunoSEQ Assay. Here the immuneACCESS table is served through TCRdb, limited to in-frame sequences with V and J called. Missing clones are a known gap in these copies; in checked studies unresolved V genes cover under half, and the rest lacks a known reason. For this sample there are about 28,000 clones; around 80% appear just once. Jointly, the top ten make up approximately 30% of the sample. Study-wide conclusions, independent of this receptor: After ivuxolimab, expanded clones were on average more numerous among CD8+ T cells than among CD4+ T cells. In the 0.1-3.0 mg/kg groups, partial responders had among the lowest normalized peripheral clonal expansion, particularly in CD8+ T cells. Low levels of normalized T-cell clonal expansion were also seen in some nonresponding patients. At doses of 0.1 to 3.0 mg/kg, clonal expansion of both CD4+ and CD8+ blood T cells was observed from baseline to week 6. The antigen specificity of the clonally expanded peripheral T cells was not determined.

Patients with autoimmune disease history or receiving systemic immunosuppression were excluded from the trial. Peripheral blood for TCR sequencing was collected from all dose cohorts at baseline, on cycle 4 day 1, and on cycle 7 day 1. Samples were obtained from an open-label, multicenter, first-in-human phase I dose-escalation trial of ivuxolimab. Adults with locally advanced or metastatic melanoma, renal cell carcinoma, hepatocellular carcinoma or head and neck squamous cell carcinoma were enrolled in the trial. Before TCR sequencing, CD4+ and CD8+ T cells were separately sorted from peripheral blood. For this clone: What this receptor recognizes is not known. No clone much larger than this one lies a single base away; base qualities are absent.

From the cysteine through the phenylalanine, the CDR3 covers 16 amino acids. The DNA shown is the 48-base CDR3, in frame from base 1. The V gene is TRBV12-2 and the J gene is TRBJ1-3; the table's D call, TRBD1, has no DNA check behind it. TRBV12-2 is deemed a pseudogene. The sequence derives from an adult with an advanced solid tumor such as melanoma, head and neck, liver or kidney cancer. The source material was CD4+ or CD8+ T cells sorted from blood, sampled in a trial of the OX40 agonist ivuxolimab. CDR3 reads: CASRLVPRQGGNTIYF. The DNA sequence is given as TGTGCAAGTCGCTTAGTCCCAAGACAGGGAGGAAACACCATATATTTT.